The 25 T cell receptor beta chains presented below share a single source sample, sequenced in a study of blood T cell repertoires in COVID-19. This table comes from immunoSEQ multiplex PCR, and its TCRdb copy is limited to in-frame clones, with some not included. The sample records roughly 320,000 clones, about nine tenths being singletons. Material for sequencing was PBMCs or T cells enriched from blood (not recorded which). These receptors were collected from a man between 25 and 39 years old who had recovered from COVID-19.

This clone was counted ten times or more. The chain uses TRBV4-1 and TRBJ1-6; D unresolved. Germline V gene sequence: CDR1 MGHRA, CDR2 YSYEKL. V was clipped by 1 base and J by 8 bases, with 18 bases between them. There are 17 residues in the CDR3. The CDR3 DNA follows: TGCGCCAGCAGCCAAGCGTCTGCCGGGAAACCGGATTCACCCCTCCACTTT. It translates to CASSQASAGKPDSPLHF.

The chain has TRBV3-1 (or the pseudogene TRBV3-2) and TRBJ1-2; possible D gene TRBD1, 5 bases. The CDR3 is 18 residues long. CDR1 is LGHDT, CDR2 YNNKEL, per germline (reference sequence). The ends were cut back, 0 bases at V and 0 bases at J, with 17 bases in the middle. CDR3 loop: CASSQDAQGLWANYGYTF. CDR3 DNA sequence: TGTGCCAGCAGCCAAGATGCGCAGGGCCTCTGGGCTAACTATGGCTACACCTTC.

The chain combines TRBV7-8 with TRBJ1-3, with TRBD1 as a possible D gene (5 bases). Germline V gives CDR1 SGHVS, CDR2 FQNEAQ. Trimming removed 0 bases at V and 4 bases at J, with 10 bases between. The CDR3 contains 15 residues. In DNA, the CDR3 is TGTGCCAGCAGCTTAGCAGGGGCGAGCGGAAACACCATATATTTT. The encoded protein is CASSLAGASGNTIYF.

This chain links TRBV27 with TRBJ2-1; 11 bases are a match to TRBD2. CDR1 and CDR2 (germline): MNHEY, SMNVEV (reference sequence). V was clipped by 5 bases and J by 6 bases; unmatched bases: 12. This CDR3 contains 17 residues. CDR3 protein: CASSQIYLAGGSNEQFF. Here the CDR3 DNA reads TGTGCCAGCAGTCAAATTTACTTAGCGGGAGGGTCCAATGAGCAGTTCTTC.

The V call is TRBV19, the J call TRBJ2-7; 11 nucleotides align to TRBD2. The V segment lost 10 bases and the J segment 1 base; nucleotides outside the gene matches: 3. Germline CDR1 reads LNHDA; CDR2 reads SQIVND (reference sequence). The CDR3 has 13 residues. CDR3 protein: CATRLAGSYEQYF. CDR3 nucleotides: TGTGCCACCAGACTAGCGGGATCCTACGAGCAGTACTTC.

This clone was counted a single time. J is TRBJ2-7 and V is TRBV11-3; 8 bases are a match to TRBD2. In germline, CDR1 is SGHNT, CDR2 YENEEA. J was trimmed by 5 bases and V by 3 bases; bases with no gene match: 9. The CDR3 extends over 15 amino acids. CDR3 sequence: CASSFSGGPVDEQYF. CDR3 bases: TGTGCCAGCAGCTTCTCGGGGGGGCCTGTCGACGAGCAGTACTTC.

The genes are TRBV10-2 and TRBJ1-2; TRBD1 matches 9 bases. The CDR3 sequence is 14 residues long. Germline CDR1 is WSHSY and CDR2 is SAAADI. The trim removed 7 bases at V and 5 bases at J, leaving 8 bases unmatched. The CDR3 sequence is CASTDTGTGYGYTF. The CDR3, as DNA: TGCGCCAGCACCGATACCGGGACAGGGTATGGCTACACCTTC.

The table lists this clone with a count of one. The J gene is TRBJ2-1, the V gene TRBV14, with D unresolved. The CDR3 runs 17 residues. Trimming removed 4 bases at V and 2 bases at J, with 18 bases between. Per germline, CDR1 SGHDN and CDR2 FVKESK. The CDR3 loop is CASSLEPGSGPYNEQFF. The CDR3 nucleotides are TGTGCCAGCAGCCTTGAACCTGGGTCGGGTCCCTACAATGAGCAGTTCTTC.

This chain joins TRBV11-2 and TRBJ2-1; 12 nucleotides align to TRBD2. Trimming at V came to 6 bases and at J to 2 bases, leaving 5 bases not matched to a gene. This CDR3 is built from 16 residues. The germline CDR1 and CDR2 sequences are SGHAT and FQNNGV. CDR3 coding DNA: TGTGCCAGCAGACGACTAGCGGGAGACGCCTACAATGAGCAGTTCTTC. It is translated as CASRRLAGDAYNEQFF.

The sample holds one count of this clone. The chain is built from TRBV6-4 and TRBJ1-1; D is unresolved. The CDR3 covers 13 residues. Germline CDR1 and CDR2: MRHNA and SNTAGT. The V end was cut by 6 bases, the J end by 1 base, with 9 bases between. The CDR3: CASSQEGNTEAFF. The CDR3 DNA follows: TGTGCCAGCAGCCAGGAGGGGAACACTGAAGCTTTCTTT.

V gene TRBV28 combines with J gene TRBJ1-5, with D perhaps matching TRBD1 (5 bases). The V end was cut by 6 bases, the J end by 6 bases, with 9 bases between. The CDR3 runs to 12 residues. The germline V gene encodes CDR1 MDHEN and CDR2 SYDVKM. This chain's CDR3 is CASSRGSQPQHF. The DNA of the CDR3 is TGTGCCAGCAGCCGGGGGAGTCAGCCCCAGCATTTT.

This clone was seen only a few times. This chain uses TRBV19 with TRBJ2-3; 9 positions agree with TRBD1. The CDR3 is 15 residues long. Germline V gives CDR1 LNHDA, CDR2 SQIVND (reference sequence). The ends lost 5 bases at V and 4 bases at J; junction bases unmatched: 7. DNA of the CDR3: TGTGCCAGTAGTCTGGGACAGGGTGGCTCAGATACGCAGTATTTT. This codes for CASSLGQGGSDTQYF.

The rearrangement links TRBV6-5 to TRBJ2-7; tentatively, D is TRBD1 (6 bases). V shed 3 bases and J shed 6 bases, with 12 bases lying between them. Germline V lookup: CDR1 MNHEY, CDR2 SVGAGI. The CDR3 runs to 13 residues. CDR3 DNA sequence: TGTGCCAGCAGTTATCAACAGGGTCTCGAGCAGTACTTC. It translates to CASSYQQGLEQYF.

The V call is TRBV6-6, the J call TRBJ1-2; D gene uncertain. Deletions cut 6 bases from V and 6 bases from J, with 11 bases between. CDR3 length equals 12 residues. Germline CDR1 MNHNY, CDR2 SVGAGI (reference sequence). The CDR3 is CASRWTADGYTF. CDR3 bases: TGTGCCAGCAGGTGGACTGCGGATGGCTACACCTTC.

In this sample, this clone turned up a few times. V gene TRBV7-6 combines with J gene TRBJ2-1, with 7 bases that match TRBD1. The V gene end was trimmed by 1 base and the J gene end by 2 bases; junction bases not matched to a gene: 5. The CDR3 has 16 residues. CDR1 and CDR2 (germline): SGHVS, FNYEAQ. CDR3: CASSLVLDRAYNEQFF. The DNA for the CDR3 is TGTGCCAGCAGCTTAGTGCTCGACAGGGCCTACAATGAGCAGTTCTTC.

This chain uses TRBV6-4 with TRBJ1-1; D unclear. Trimming removed 2 bases at V and 8 bases at J, with 18 bases between. Germline V gene sequence: CDR1 MRHNA, CDR2 SNTAGT. The CDR3 runs 15 residues. The CDR3 is CASSDSGGWVSEAFF. The CDR3 DNA reads as TGTGCCAGCAGTGACAGTGGAGGGTGGGTTTCGGAAGCTTTCTTT.

This chain joins TRBV6-6 and TRBJ1-6; 9 bases agree with TRBD1. The V segment lost 4 bases and the J segment 9 bases; nucleotides outside the gene matches: 10. The length of the CDR3 is 16 residues. Germline assignment: CDR1 MNHNY and CDR2 SVGAGI (reference sequence). Here the CDR3 reads CASSSPYRGRGSPLHF. The CDR3, as DNA: TGTGCCAGCAGTTCCCCCTACAGGGGGCGAGGTTCACCCCTCCACTTT.

The chain couples TRBV14 to TRBJ2-5, with a tentative D call TRBD2 (6 bases). The CDR3 sequence is 17 residues long. Germline assignment: CDR1 SGHDN and CDR2 FVKESK. Trimming left V 8 bases short and J 4 bases short, with 26 bases between. The CDR3: CASSHRYGEVGGETQYF. CDR3 DNA: TGTGCCAGCTCCCACAGATACGGAGAGGTCGGGGGAGAGACCCAGTACTTC.

The genes are TRBV2 and TRBJ1-6; no reliable D call. This CDR3 is built from 11 residues. CDR1 is SNHLY and CDR2 is FYNNEI in the germline V gene. Trimming left V 6 bases short and J 11 bases short, with 8 bases between. CDR3 in amino acids: CASRAGTPLHF. The CDR3 region has the DNA TGTGCCAGCAGGGCGGGGACACCCCTCCACTTT.

This chain connects TRBV28 to TRBJ1-4, with D perhaps matching TRBD1 (5 bases). CDR1 and CDR2 from the germline V gene are MDHEN and SYDVKM. The CDR3 is made up of 18 amino acids. V lost 5 bases to trimming and J lost 2 bases, with 21 bases between them. CDR3 residues: CASSIMRGWGETNEKLFF. The DNA for the CDR3 is TGTGCCAGCAGTATTATGAGGGGTTGGGGGGAGACTAATGAAAAACTGTTTTTT.

V usage is TRBV4-2 and J usage is TRBJ2-3; 7 bases match TRBD2. From germline, CDR1 is LGHNA and CDR2 YNFKEQ. This CDR3 region has 16 residues. The trim removed 4 bases at V and 1 base at J, leaving 8 bases unmatched. The CDR3 DNA follows: TGTGCCAGCAGCCCGGGGAGGGGTGGAGGCACAGATACGCAGTATTTT. Amino acids: CASSPGRGGGTDTQYF.

This clone has only a few counts. CDR3 in amino acids: CASRSLGREFNQAFF. The CDR3 DNA is TGTGCCAGCAGATCCCTCGGACGGGAGTTTAATCAAGCTTTCTTT. The rearrangement uses TRBV28 and TRBJ1-1; D is unclear. V lost 6 bases, J lost 9 bases, and 23 bases lay in between. This CDR3 is 15 amino acids long. Per the germline V gene, CDR1 is MDHEN and CDR2 is SYDVKM.

In DNA, the CDR3 is TGTGCCAGCAGCCCAAGAGGGGACAGGGGTAGTACTGAAGCTTTCTTT. Its translation is CASSPRGDRGSTEAFF. The rearrangement joins TRBV14 to TRBJ1-1, with 10 bases lining up with TRBD1. This CDR3 is built from 16 residues. The trim removed 4 bases at V and 5 bases at J, leaving 10 bases unmatched. Germline V gene lookup returns CDR1 SGHDN and CDR2 FVKESK.

The gene calls are TRBV5-8 and TRBJ2-7; the match to TRBD2 covers 9 bases. CDR1 SGHTS and CDR2 YDEGEE come from the germline V gene. The V and J ends lost 2 bases and 6 bases, in that order; junction bases with no gene match: 15. The CDR3 totals 17 residues. This CDR3 reads CASSLGAALAGRGEQYF. As DNA, the CDR3 is TGTGCCAGCAGCTTAGGGGCAGCGCTAGCGGGAAGGGGCGAGCAGTACTTC.

The chain is built from TRBV25-1 and TRBJ2-3; possibly TRBD2 for D (6 bases). Trimming took 1 base from V and 2 from J, leaving 16 bases between them. Germline V CDR1 and CDR2: MGHDK, SYGVNS. The CDR3 has 17 amino acids. CDR3 DNA: TGTGCCAGCAGTGAATGGCCCGGTAGCGGACCCACAGATACGCAGTATTTT. Translating gives CASSEWPGSGPTDTQYF.